Below are 14 T cell receptor delta chains sequenced from a single sample in a study of γδ T cells in repeated Plasmodium falciparum infection. Vgamma9/Vdelta2+ and Vdelta2-negative gammadelta T cells were flow-sorted from PBMC for bulk sequencing. TCRdb applied CATT to the multiplex PCR reads for clone calling. The repertoire holds approximately 93,000 delta-chain clones, less than 1% seen once, with more than 9% in the top ten. Material: gamma-delta T cells from blood. The receptors come from a pool of human donors (malaria-infected and uninfected, not separated).

There are many counts of this clone. This chain uses TRDV1 with TRDJ1, with 7 bases identical to TRDD3. The CDR3 runs to 17 residues. Germline V gene lookup returns CDR1 TSWWSYY and CDR2 QGS. The V and J ends lost 4 bases and 0 bases, in that order; junction bases with no gene match: 11. The CDR3 nucleotides are TGTGCTCTTGGGGGCCGATACTGGGGAATGTACACCGATAAACTCATCTTT. It specifies CALGGRYWGMYTDKLIF.

This clone was recorded a few times. Since a far larger clone is one base different, this is likely a read error. Other nucleotide sequences from this sample produce the same CDR3. V usage is TRDV1 and J usage is TRDJ1, with 10 positions matching TRDD3. Germline V gene lookup returns CDR1 TSWWSYY and CDR2 QGS. The CDR3 is made up of 21 amino acids. CDR3 bases: TGTGCTCTTGGGGAACTTGTACCCCCCCGGGGATGGGGGATACACACTGATAAACTCATCTTT. It encodes CALGELVPPRGWGIHTDKLIF.

This clone has only a few counts. TCRdb's entry gives the protein of a much larger clone, which mismatches this DNA's translation at residue 4, likely from a read error; the protein reported here is translated from the DNA. The chain recombines TRDV1 with TRDJ1; D not certain. The V end lost 8 bases, the J end lost 1 base, and 11 bases lay between the germline ends. Germline CDR1 is TSWWSYY and CDR2 is QGS. This CDR3 is 13 amino acids long. CDR3 bases: TGTGCTCTTAGGGCCCTAACCACCGATAAACTCATCTTT. Its translation is CALRALTTDKLIF.

With respect to this clone: The mismatch at residue 9 between this DNA's translation and the TCRdb protein of a much larger clone likely reflects a read error; the protein shown is translated from the DNA. Other nucleotide sequences in the sample specify the same CDR3. CDR3 sequence: CACDTVGGSYTDKLIF. The CDR3 coding sequence is TGTGCCTGTGACACCGTTGGGGGATCATACACCGATAAACTCATCTTT. The genes are TRDV2 and TRDJ1, with 8 bases identical to TRDD3. TCRdb supplies no J gene; here it was assigned by aligning the nucleotide sequence to germline. Germline CDR1 reads GEAIGNYY; CDR2 reads EKD. The CDR3 has 16 residues. The junction had 5 bases not matched to a gene; V was cut back by 0 bases and J by 0 bases.

As for this clone: The protein held in TCRdb is that of a much larger clone and does not match this DNA's translation at residue 3, likely because of a read error; the protein shown is translated from the DNA. The gene calls are TRDV1 and TRDJ1; 11 bases agree with TRDD3. The J gene, missing from TCRdb, was assigned here through DNA to germline matching. Germline V gives CDR1 TSWWSYY, CDR2 QGS. The CDR3 spans 25 residues. CDR3 nucleotide sequence: TGTGCTCCTGGGGATTTGTCCACCCCATTCCCTGAGGGATTGTACTGGGGGATAACGTCCGATAAACTCATCTTT. This codes for CAPGDLSTPFPEGLYWGITSDKLIF.

For this clone: The TCRdb protein comes from a much larger clone and disagrees with this DNA's translation at residue 3, likely due to a read error; the protein given here is derived from the DNA. The chain employs TRDV1 and TRDJ1; D might be TRDD3 (6 bases). The CDR3 length is 16 residues. Germline CDR1 is TSWWSYY and CDR2 is QGS. The V gene lost 10 bases and the J gene lost 1 base, with 22 bases spanning the gap. The DNA for the CDR3 is TGTGCTCAGGAGGAAGCAGGGGTGGGGGTCACCGATAAACTCATCTTT. This encodes CAQEEAGVGVTDKLIF.

This clone occurred a few times. One base separates it from a far larger clone, so it is likely a read error. This sample includes further DNA sequences coding for the same CDR3. The genes are TRDV1 and TRDJ1; a weak D match, TRDD3 (5 bases). No J gene is reported in TCRdb; it was inferred here by comparing the DNA with germline. From germline, CDR1 is TSWWSYY and CDR2 QGS. The CDR3 runs 18 residues. The CDR3 DNA is TGTGCTCTCGGGGAACGAGGAAGGCGAGCGCTTTACACCGATAAACTCATCTTT. Encoded protein: CALGERGRRALYTDKLIF.

This clone was counted only a few times. This likely came from a read error, as a far larger clone is one base away. Other nucleotide sequences in the sample specify the same CDR3. The V gene was identified as TRDV1, while no J gene was called; the table assigns TRDD3, which was not confirmed against the DNA. Germline V lookup: CDR1 TSWWSYY, CDR2 QGS. This CDR3 comprises 18 residues. The CDR3 loop is CALGPRPVLGDTTDKLIF. CDR3 bases: TGTGCTCTTGGGCCCCGACCCGTACTGGGGGATACGACCGATAAACTCATCTTC.

To note about this clone: For this DNA, TCRdb reports the protein of a much larger clone, which diverges at residue 4, most likely from a read error; the protein presented here is translated directly from the DNA. V usage is TRDV1 and J usage is TRDJ1; 13 bases align to TRDD3. Per the germline V gene, CDR1 is TSWWSYY and CDR2 is QGS. V dropped 7 bases and J dropped 0; count of bases not matched to a gene: 35. This CDR3 is 26 amino acids long. The CDR3 sequence: CALADLTSFSRTGGYALLTYTDKLIF. The DNA of the CDR3 is TGTGCTCTTGCGGACCTAACTTCCTTCAGTCGTACTGGGGGATACGCCCTCCTTACTTACACCGATAAACTCATCTTT.

This clone was observed a handful of times. The protein in TCRdb stems from a much larger clone and differs at residue 12 from this DNA's translation, likely a read error; here the protein is translated from the DNA. This chain links TRDV1 with TRDJ1; a possible D gene is TRDD3 (5 bases). In the absence of a J gene in TCRdb, the DNA was matched to germline to assign it here. Germline CDR1 reads TSWWSYY; CDR2 reads QGS. Trimming left V 2 bases short and J 0 bases short, with 22 bases between. This CDR3 is built from 19 residues. CDR3 nucleotide sequence: TGTGCTCTTGGGGAAGATATCTCCGGGATTCCCTCGTACACCGATAAACTCATCTTT. Translated: CALGEDISGIPSYTDKLIF.

Concerning this clone: TCRdb has a much larger clone's protein, which differs at residue 11 from the translation of this DNA, likely because of a read error; what is shown is the protein translated from the DNA. This sequence joins TRDV2 and TRDJ1; 10 nucleotides agree with TRDD3. Assignment of the J gene here rests on matching the DNA to germline, because TCRdb gives none. The CDR3 loop spans 22 amino acids. V lost 0 bases, J lost 0 bases, and 21 bases stayed unmatched. Germline V gene lookup returns CDR1 GEAIGNYY and CDR2 EKD. The CDR3 sequence is CACDTVRGDTRRRPSYTDKLIF. CDR3 nucleotide sequence: TGTGCCTGTGACACCGTTCGGGGGGATACGCGCCGGAGGCCTTCGTACACCGATAAACTCATCTTT.

About this clone: TCRdb records a much larger clone's protein for this DNA, with a difference at residue 15 that likely arises from a read error; the protein given is the translation of the DNA. J gene calling gave no result, while the V gene is TRDV1; no DNA check was done on the table's D call, TRDD3. Germline lookup yields CDR1 TSWWSYY and CDR2 QGS. The CDR3 spans 17 residues. As DNA, the CDR3 is TGTGCTCTTGGGGAGCCTCCTGGGGGATTGGGACCAGCTAAACCCATCTTT. Encoded protein: CALGEPPGGLGPAKPIF.

There are a few counts of this clone. TCRdb's entry gives the protein of a much larger clone, which mismatches this DNA's translation at residue 5, likely from a read error; the protein reported here is translated from the DNA. This chain joins TRDV2 and TRDJ1, with a weak D call TRDD3 (6 bases). Since TCRdb gives no J gene, matching the DNA to germline was used here to assign it. Trimming removed 3 bases at V and 9 bases at J, with 22 bases between. Germline V gene data show CDR1 as GEAIGNYY and CDR2 as EKD. The CDR3 is 15 amino acids. In DNA form, the CDR3 reads TGTGCCTGTGACCTCGTAGGTGGGGATGGGGGCGAACTCATCTTT. Translation gives CACDLVGGDGGELIF.

This clone was counted between two and nine times. A far bigger clonotype differs at one base, so this is likely a read error. Other DNA sequences from this sample encode an identical CDR3 as well. CDR3 sequence reads: CACDWVLGDTTWDTRQMFF. The DNA for the CDR3 is TGTGCCTGCGACTGGGTACTGGGGGATACCACCTGGGACACCCGACAGATGTTTTTC. The chain has TRDV2 and TRDJ3, with 12 bases fitting TRDD3. The J gene, left out of TCRdb, was set here by checking the DNA against germline. Germline assignment: CDR1 GEAIGNYY and CDR2 EKD. There are 19 residues in the CDR3. The J segment lost 2 bases and the V segment lost 7 bases, leaving 11 bases of the junction unmatched.